This paragraph reports one T cell receptor (beta chain). The repertoire was sequenced with immunoSEQ multiplex PCR; TCRdb's copy has only in-frame clones and lacks some. The profile covers 15,000 to 20,000 clones, with roughly 70% appearing a single time and approximately 10% taken by the ten largest. Noted treatment: randomized to nivolumab then ipilimumab (arm A) or the reverse (arm B). DNA-damaging chemotherapy had not been given to any patient beforehand. Live CD3+CD8+ CD19− CD56− cells were sorted from PBMCs. Germline V gene sequence: CDR1 SGDLS, CDR2 YYNGEE. Unmatched junction bases numbered 7, after V lost 0 bases and J lost 0 bases. The CDR3 loop spans 18 amino acids. The data stem from a study of sequential checkpoint blockade in melanoma. Overall study: Maintenance nivolumab came after either treatment sequence.

The chain couples TRBV9 to TRBJ2-5, with TRBD2 matching 11 bases. The TCR sequence derives from a human donor with melanoma. The sample consisted of CD8+ T cells sorted from blood (inferred from file names), taken from a patient given nivolumab and ipilimumab in sequence. CDR3 in amino acids: CASSVALSTSGNQETQYF. CDR3 nucleotide sequence: TGTGCCAGCAGCGTAGCCCTCTCGACTAGCGGGAACCAAGAGACCCAGTACTTC.